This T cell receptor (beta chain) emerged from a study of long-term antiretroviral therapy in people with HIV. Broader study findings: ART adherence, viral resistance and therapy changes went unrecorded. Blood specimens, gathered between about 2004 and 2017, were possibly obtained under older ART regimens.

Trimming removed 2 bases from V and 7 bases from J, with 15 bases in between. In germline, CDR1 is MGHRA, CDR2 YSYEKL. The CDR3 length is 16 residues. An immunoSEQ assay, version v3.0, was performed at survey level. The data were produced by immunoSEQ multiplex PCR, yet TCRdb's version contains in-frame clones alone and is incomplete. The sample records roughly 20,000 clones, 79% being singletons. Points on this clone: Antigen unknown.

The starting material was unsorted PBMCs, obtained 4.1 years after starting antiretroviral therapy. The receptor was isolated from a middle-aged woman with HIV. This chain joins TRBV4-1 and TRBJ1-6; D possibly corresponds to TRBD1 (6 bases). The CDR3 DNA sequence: TGCGCCAGCAGCCAAACAGGACTGGGGGCGAATTCACCCCTCCACTTT. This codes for CASSQTGLGANSPLHF.